Listed below are T cell receptor beta chains from one sample, sequenced in a study of OX40 agonist ivuxolimab in advanced cancers. The protocol was immunoSEQ multiplex PCR, while the TCRdb copy is restricted to in-frame clones and leaves out a portion. The table lists about 36,000 clones, just under 75% of them singletons. Sequences were derived from CD4+ or CD8+ T cells sorted from blood, sampled in a trial of the OX40 agonist ivuxolimab. The receptors come from an adult with an advanced solid tumor such as melanoma, head and neck, liver or kidney cancer. Each CDR3 is given with its conserved first and last residue. Fields, in order: J gene, V gene, clone size, D gene, CDR3 DNA, CDR3 protein. D genes are given only for firm matches. Some rows mark clone size as missing; the rest say once, few, many or name a class of expanded clone.

TRBJ2-2,TRBV4-1,.,TRBD2,TGCGCCAGCAGCCGTAGCCCTAGCGGGGGCGACACCGGGGAGCTGTTTTTT,CASSRSPSGGDTGELFF
TRBJ2-7,TRBV18,.,TRBD1,TGTGCCAGCTCACCACCTGCGGACAGGGGCTACGAGCAGTACTTC,CASSPPADRGYEQYF
TRBJ1-3,TRBV21-1,.,.,TGTGCCAGCAGCATCGGACGATGGGACACCATATATTTT,CASSIGRWDTIYF
TRBJ1-4,TRBV14,.,.,TGTGCCAGCAGCTTCATAGGACTTAATGAAAAACTGTTTTTT,CASSFIGLNEKLFF
TRBJ2-1,TRBV2,few,TRBD2,TGTGCCACCATTCTAGCGGGGCCTTACAATGAGCAGTTCTTC,CATILAGPYNEQFF
TRBJ2-4,TRBV23-1,.,TRBD1,TGTAGGCAGGGGGATGGGGCTAGAGCCAAAAACATTCAGTACTTC,CRQGDGARAKNIQYF
TRBJ1-1,TRBV30,.,.,TGTGCCTGGAGTTCCGGGAGTGCTGAAGCTTTCTTT,CAWSSGSAEAFF
TRBJ2-2,TRBV5-1,.,TRBD2,TGCGCCAGCAAGCTAGCGGGCTACACCGGGGAGCTGTTTTTT,CASKLAGYTGELFF
TRBJ2-3,TRBV7-9,.,TRBD2,TGTGCCAGCAGCTTGGCTAGCGGAGAGACAGATACGCAGTATTTT,CASSLASGETDTQYF
TRBJ2-3,TRBV5-1,once,TRBD2,TGCGCCAGCACTAGCGGGGGGGGCACAGATACGCAGTATTTT,CASTSGGGTDTQYF
TRBJ2-3,TRBV25-1,.,.,TGTGCCAGCAGTGAACGGGCAGTTAGCACAGATACGCAGTATTTT,CASSERAVSTDTQYF
TRBJ1-1,TRBV7-2,.,.,TGTGCCAGCAGCTTCGGAGGGCGGAGGGCTGAAGCTTTCTTT,CASSFGGRRAEAFF
TRBJ2-5,TRBV7-2,.,TRBD1,TGTGCCAGCAGCGGTCAAGGGGGCGAGGGGGAGACCCAGTACTTC,CASSGQGGEGETQYF
TRBJ2-5,TRBV7-9,.,.,TGTGCCAGCAGCCTCACGGAGACCCAGTACTTC,CASSLTETQYF
TRBJ1-6,TRBV10-2,.,TRBD1,TGCGCCAGCGGGACAGCCAGGACACCCCTCCACTTT,CASGTARTPLHF
TRBJ2-2,TRBV6-5,.,TRBD1,TGTGCCAGCAACCCCGGGACAGGGGACACCGGGGAGCTGTTTTTT,CASNPGTGDTGELFF
TRBJ2-7,TRBV19,.,.,TGTGCCAGTAGTAGTAGGGGGGCAACCTCCTACGAGCAGTACTTC,CASSSRGATSYEQYF
TRBJ1-1,TRBV6-1,few,.,TGTGCCAGCAGAAAGACAGGGAACACTGAAGCTTTCTTT,CASRKTGNTEAFF
TRBJ1-2,TRBV10-2,.,.,TGCGCCAGCAATGAGGGGAGAGGTGGCTACACCTTC,CASNEGRGGYTF
TRBJ1-1,TRBV7-3,.,TRBD1,TGTGCCAGCAGCGACGGGGACAGCCCAAACACTGAAGCTTTCTTT,CASSDGDSPNTEAFF
TRBJ2-7,TRBV5-1,.,TRBD2,TGCGCCAGCAGCCCGGGGGGTTCCTACGAGCAGTACTTC,CASSPGGSYEQYF
TRBJ1-1,TRBV5-1,.,.,TGCGCCAGCAGCTTATATGTAGAGGTGAACACTGAAGCTTTCTTT,CASSLYVEVNTEAFF
TRBJ1-3,TRBV5-6,.,TRBD1,TGTGCCAGCCGCACAGGGGTTCTTGGAAACACCATATATTTT,CASRTGVLGNTIYF
TRBJ1-1,TRBV7-6,once,.,TGTGCCAGCAGCTTAGGCGAGAGTCAGCGACGAGCTTTCTTT,CASSLGESQRRAFF
TRBJ1-1,TRBV18,.,.,TGTGCCAGCTCACAACTGACCGTTATGAACACTGAAGCTTTCTTT,CASSQLTVMNTEAFF
TRBJ2-5,TRBV6-1,.,.,TGTGCCAGCAGTGAGCGGCCAGGCTGGGAGACCCAGTACTTC,CASSERPGWETQYF
TRBJ2-3,TRBV2,.,.,TGTGCCAGCCCAGACGAGGTGCCAGATACGCAGTATTTT,CASPDEVPDTQYF
TRBJ2-1,TRBV6-5,.,.,TGTGCCAGCAGTTACGGGGGGGGCGGCTCCAATGAGCAGTTCTTC,CASSYGGGGSNEQFF
TRBJ1-1,TRBV7-9,.,.,TGTGCCAGCGGGTACACTAATGAAGCTTTCTTT,CASGYTNEAFF
TRBJ1-5,TRBV5-1,.,.,TGCGCCAGCAGTCCGGACAGCTCGAATCAGCCCCAGCATTTT,CASSPDSSNQPQHF
TRBJ1-2,TRBV20-1,.,.,TGCAGTGCTCACCCGGGAGGCGGCCACACCTTC,CSAHPGGGHTF
TRBJ1-4,TRBV7-9,.,.,TGTGCCAGCAGCTTAGGAACAGTAAATGAAAAACTGTTTTTT,CASSLGTVNEKLFF
TRBJ1-2,TRBV7-9,.,.,TGTGCCAGCAGCTTGTCCGGGGCGGCTAATTATAAAGATGGCTACACCTTC,CASSLSGAANYKDGYTF
TRBJ1-2,TRBV6-5,.,TRBD1,TGTGCCAGCAAGGTAGACAGGGATAGTCGCTACACCTTC,CASKVDRDSRYTF
TRBJ1-2,TRBV6-6,.,.,TGTGCCAGCAGATTACAGGAGAACTATGGCTACACCTTC,CASRLQENYGYTF
TRBJ2-5,TRBV19,.,TRBD2,TGTGCCAGTAGCTGGGGACGGACGGGGGGGGAGACCCAGTACTTC,CASSWGRTGGETQYF
TRBJ2-7,TRBV5-4,.,TRBD1,TGTGCCAGCAGCATAGACAGGGGTACCTACGAGCAGTACTTC,CASSIDRGTYEQYF
TRBJ2-2,TRBV5-4,.,TRBD1,TGTGCCAGCAGCTTGGGTGGGACAGAGAACACCGGGGAGCTGTTTTTT,CASSLGGTENTGELFF
TRBJ2-1,TRBV7-9,.,.,TGTGCCAGCAGCTCTACCGGGGGTTACAATGAGCAGTTCTTC,CASSSTGGYNEQFF
TRBJ1-1,TRBV4-2,.,TRBD1,TGTGCCAGCAGCCAGCCGGGACAGAGATCCACTGAAGCTTTCTTT,CASSQPGQRSTEAFF